The sequence of this TCR beta chain was determined in a study of T-cell memory formation after mild COVID-19. Study conclusions and caveats: Contracting clones localized mainly to CM and EM when CD4+ and mainly to EMRA when CD8+. Contracting clones from day 15 to 85 had balanced CD4/CD8; later expanders favoured CD4+. The appearance of some responding clones in pre-infection memory suggested that cross-reactive memory joined.

The CDR3 spans 15 residues. The V end was cut by 4 bases, the J end by 1 base, with 14 bases between. The germline V gene encodes CDR1 SGHRS and CDR2 YFSETQ. Points on this clonotype: The antigen is undetermined.

5'RACE primed from the constant segment yielded TCR alpha and TCR beta cDNA libraries bearing sample barcodes and UMIs. MiXCR, run by TCRdb on the 5' RACE reads, gives a single entry per CDR3 protein. The repertoire holds 350,000 or so distinct CDR3 sequences, 10% to 15% seen once, with 20% to 25% in the top ten. Sequencing used PBMCs or a T cell subset sorted from them (not recorded which). The clonotype originates from a man in his late teens or twenties who had mild COVID-19 (a few samples of this study predate the infection). Cell type and time point are not known. The V call is TRBV5-1, the J call TRBJ2-5; possible D gene TRBD1, 6 bases. The CDR3 reads CASSPGTTIQETQYF. CDR3 nucleotide sequence: TGCGCCAGCAGCCCGGGGACAACGATCCAAGAGACCCAGTACTTC.